These 21 T cell receptor beta chains originate from one sample sequenced in a study of T cells in Graves' hyperthyroidism and ophthalmopathy. TCR beta CDR3 regions were amplified from RNA. First-round RT-PCR with HTBI primers amplified the TCR CDR3 region. MiXCR, applied by TCRdb to the multiplex PCR reads, yields one record per CDR3 protein. This sample has under 400,000 distinct CDR3 sequences, with approximately 25% found just once. Sequencing was performed on blood. The origin of the receptors is a man aged 45-65 years with Graves' hyperthyroidism.

The chain employs TRBV7-9 and TRBJ2-7; D call uncertain. This CDR3 spans 15 amino acids. V was shortened by 1 base and J by 5 bases, with 15 bases between the two germline ends. Germline V gene lookup returns CDR1 SEHNR and CDR2 FQNEAQ (reference sequence). In DNA form, the CDR3 reads TGTGCCAGCAGCTTAGGGGCCGACGACCTAAACGAGCAGTACTTC. This gives the protein CASSLGADDLNEQYF.

The chain uses TRBV7-2 and TRBJ1-1; D not certain. From germline, CDR1 is SGHTA and CDR2 FQGNSA. This CDR3 has 15 residues. The V and J ends lost 2 bases and 3 bases respectively, with 13 bases between them. In DNA, the CDR3 is TGTGCCAGCAGCTTATCCCCCGGGTGGTACACTGAAGCTTTCTTT. Its protein is CASSLSPGWYTEAFF.

This clonotype has ten or more counts. This chain uses TRBV28 with TRBJ2-7, with TRBD2 matching over 8 bases. V was clipped by 5 bases and J by 2 bases; unmatched bases: 11. Per the germline V gene, CDR1 is MDHEN and CDR2 is SYDVKM. The CDR3 covers 16 residues. CDR3 sequence reads: CASSELASGGTYEQYF. CDR3 coding DNA: TGTGCCAGCAGTGAACTAGCGTCGGGAGGGACCTACGAGCAGTACTTC.

This clonotype was observed many times. V and J are TRBV3-1 and TRBJ2-2, with 13 bases lining up with TRBD2. After removal of 5 bases from V and 6 bases from J, the junction contained 6 bases not matched to a gene. CDR3 length: 16 amino acids. CDR1 is LGHDT and CDR2 is YNNKEL in the germline V gene (reference sequence). This CDR3 reads CASSTSGRAVAGELFF. CDR3 bases: TGTGCCAGCAGCACTAGCGGGAGGGCCGTCGCCGGGGAGCTGTTTTTT.

This chain uses TRBV10-1 with TRBJ2-3, with 9 nucleotides matching TRBD1. J gave up 0 bases and V 6 bases, and 7 bases lay outside the gene matches. In germline, CDR1 is WNHNN, CDR2 SYGVQD (reference sequence). The CDR3 consists of 16 residues. In DNA, the CDR3 is TGCGCCAGCAGCCCATGGACAGGGGCGAGCACAGATACGCAGTATTTT. Encoded protein: CASSPWTGASTDTQYF.

This clonotype was observed many times. This CDR3 is CASSFSLDYEQYF. CDR3 nucleotide sequence: TGTGCCAGCAGTTTTTCTCTCGACTACGAGCAGTACTTC. The chain links TRBV28 to TRBJ2-7, with D uncertain. From germline, CDR1 is MDHEN and CDR2 SYDVKM. The CDR3 is 13 amino acids. Trimming shortened V by 3 bases and J by 3 bases, and 9 bases separated the two germline ends.

The V gene is TRBV5-1, the J gene TRBJ2-7; 9 bases map to TRBD1. The CDR3 consists of 15 residues. J gave up 5 bases and V 0 bases, and 6 bases lay outside the gene matches. The germline V gene has CDR1 SGHRS and CDR2 YFSETQ. In DNA form, the CDR3 reads TGCGCCAGCAGCTTGGTACAGGGGGCGAGGGACGAGCAGTACTTC. As protein: CASSLVQGARDEQYF.

The chain couples TRBV5-4 to TRBJ2-5; D is unclear. In germline, CDR1 is SGHNT, CDR2 YYREEE (reference sequence). The CDR3 runs to 14 residues. Between the trimmed V and J ends, which lost 0 bases and 2 bases, there was a span of 8 bases. CDR3 DNA: TGTGCCAGCAGCTTGGAGACGAGACAAGAGACCCAGTACTTC. It encodes CASSLETRQETQYF.

This clonotype was seen only a few times. At one boundary the junction diverges from the germline segment, which might be a read error. The V gene is TRBV30, the J gene TRBJ1-2; D remains unclear. The CDR3 is made up of 12 amino acids. Germline CDR1 reads GTSNPN; CDR2 reads SVGIG (reference sequence). CDR3 sequence (DNA): TGTGCCTGGAGTGTGGGAGTCTATGGCCACACCTTC. This translates into CAWSVGVYGHTF.

The V gene is TRBV6-5, the J gene TRBJ1-2; no clear D gene. This CDR3 has 13 residues. Deletions cut 0 bases from V and 8 bases from J, with 10 bases between. Per the germline V gene, CDR1 is MNHEY and CDR2 is SVGAGI. The CDR3 sequence: CASSYSDGVGYTF. DNA for the CDR3: TGTGCCAGCAGTTACTCGGATGGTGTGGGCTACACCTTC.

This clonotype was counted between two and nine times. V gene TRBV18 combines with J gene TRBJ1-1, with no clear D. CDR3 size: 16 residues. In germline, CDR1 is KGHSH, CDR2 LQKENI. Trimming shortened V by 0 bases and J by 3 bases, and 14 bases separated the two germline ends. CDR3 sequence: CASSPPGWDWDTEAFF. CDR3 nucleotides: TGTGCCAGCTCACCACCGGGCTGGGATTGGGACACTGAAGCTTTCTTT.

This clonotype was recorded once. V and J are TRBV6-9 and TRBJ2-2, with a weak D call TRBD1 (6 bases). V was shortened by 4 bases and J by 4 bases, with 10 bases between the two germline ends. The CDR3 totals 14 residues. Germline V gives CDR1 MNHGY, CDR2 SVAAGI. In nucleotides, the CDR3 is TGTGCCAGCAGTTTAAACAGGGTCACCGGGGAGCTGTTTTTT. It codes for CASSLNRVTGELFF.

This clonotype appeared many times. This sequence joins TRBV7-8 and TRBJ2-1; 8 bases align to TRBD2. CDR3 length: 13 residues. Germline V gene lookup returns CDR1 SGHVS and CDR2 FQNEAQ. The V gene end was trimmed by 5 bases and the J gene end by 10 bases; junction bases not matched to a gene: 7. The CDR3 coding sequence is TGTGCCAGCAGCCTAGGACTAGCACACGAGCAGTTCTTC. This codes for CASSLGLAHEQFF.

The chain is built from TRBV6-5 and TRBJ1-2, with D possibly matching TRBD1 (6 bases). Germline-derived CDR1 and CDR2 are MNHEY and SVGAGI. The CDR3 is 14 amino acids. The ends were cut back, 0 bases at V and 8 bases at J, with 13 bases in the middle. CDR3 DNA: TGTGCCAGCAGTTACTCACAGGGTTTAGGCGGCTACACCTTC. This translates into CASSYSQGLGGYTF.

The rearrangement uses TRBV7-9 and TRBJ2-1; no reliable D call. Germline CDR1 SEHNR, CDR2 FQNEAQ (reference sequence). V lost 0 bases and J lost 0, with 12 bases in between. This CDR3 has 17 residues. The CDR3 DNA reads as TGTGCCAGCAGCTTAGCGGTGACTTCGCCCTCCTACAATGAGCAGTTCTTC. Its protein product is CASSLAVTSPSYNEQFF.

This clonotype was observed many times. The chain uses TRBV11-2 and TRBJ2-7; TRBD1 or TRBD2 may be the D gene (6 bases each). The ends were cut back, 5 bases at V and 2 bases at J, with 10 bases in the middle. The CDR3 totals 13 residues. Germline lookup yields CDR1 SGHAT and CDR2 FQNNGV. The CDR3 protein is CASSNGGPYEQYF. CDR3 DNA sequence: TGTGCCAGCAGCAACGGGGGCCCCTACGAGCAGTACTTC.

The DNA for the CDR3 is TGTGCCAGCAGGTCCTACAGGGGCACTTACACCGGGGAGCTGTTTTTT. Its protein product is CASRSYRGTYTGELFF. This sequence joins TRBV28 and TRBJ2-2, with 7 bases fitting TRBD1. Trimming took 6 bases from V and 3 from J; bases not matched to a gene: 10. The CDR3 is 16 residues long. Germline assignment: CDR1 MDHEN and CDR2 SYDVKM.

This clonotype was observed a handful of times. V gene TRBV20-1 combines with J gene TRBJ2-1, with TRBD2 identical over 7 bases. The CDR3 extends over 14 amino acids. The V gene's germline CDR1 is DFQATT and CDR2 SNEGSKA (reference sequence). After removal of 2 bases from V and 2 bases from J, the junction contained 3 bases not matched to a gene. The CDR3 sequence is CSARRAGAYNEQFF. The CDR3 DNA reads TGCAGTGCTAGAAGGGCGGGGGCCTACAATGAGCAGTTCTTC.

This clonotype is a singleton in its sample. V is TRBV9 and J is TRBJ1-5; 7 nucleotides line up with TRBD1. The CDR3 length is 18 residues. CDR1 is SGDLS, CDR2 YYNGEE, per germline. V shed 0 bases, J shed 1 base, and the junction held 10 bases outside the gene matches. CDR3 in amino acids: CASSVVREEGASNQPQHF. The CDR3 DNA is TGTGCCAGCAGCGTAGTGAGGGAGGAGGGGGCGAGCAATCAGCCCCAGCATTTT. Together with reference TRBV9 and TRBJ1-5, the CDR3 gives the full variable domain: DSGVTQTPKHLITATGQRVTLRCSPRSGDLSVYWYQQSLDQGLQFLIQYYNGEERAKGNILERFSAQQFPDLHSELNLSSLELGDSALYFCASSVVREEGASNQPQHFGDGTRLSIL.

This chain links TRBV20-1 with TRBJ2-4, with D hard to call. CDR3 size: 12 residues. CDR1 is DFQATT, CDR2 SNEGSKA, per germline (reference sequence). Trimming pared 5 bases from V and 5 bases from J, leaving 10 bases between. CDR3 DNA: TGCAGTGCTGTTTCGGCAGAAAACATTCAGTACTTC. It encodes CSAVSAENIQYF.

This clonotype was recorded a few times. The chain recombines TRBV24-1 with TRBJ1-2; unclear D gene. V lost 4 bases, J lost 5 bases, and 7 bases lay in between. Germline lookup yields CDR1 KGHDR and CDR2 SFDVKD. The CDR3 spans 12 residues. CDR3 protein: CATSDLVYGYTF. The DNA for the CDR3 is TGTGCCACCAGTGACCTTGTATATGGCTACACCTTC.